This paragraph reports one T cell receptor (beta chain). The data originate from a study of blood T cells in healthy people across ages. Using a J-beta primer mix together with a sample-barcoded 5' primer, a second PCR was run for roughly 7 to 11 cycles. TCRdb recomputed calls from the 5' RACE reads with MiXCR, one row per CDR3 protein. The table records 1,500,000 or so distinct CDR3 sequences, approximately 39% of them present only once. CDR1 is SGHRS, CDR2 YFSETQ, per germline. CDR3 size: 14 residues. The V gene lost 4 bases and the J gene lost 5 bases, with 15 bases spanning the gap. The TCR sequence derives from a woman aged 18-29 years in good health. Sequencing used blood. V gene TRBV5-1 combines with J gene TRBJ1-1; D not certain. The CDR3: CASSLNGRETEAFF. The CDR3 nucleotides read TGCGCCAGCAGCCTCAACGGGAGGGAGACTGAAGCTTTCTTT.